The 23 T cell receptor beta chains presented below share a single source sample, sequenced in a study of CD8+CD57+ T cells in acquired aplastic anemia. Both TCR beta VDJ combination and CDR3 sequence profiling were carried out. Genomic DNA was the template for this profiling. From the reads, TCRdb called clonotypes with MiXCR, one entry per CDR3 protein. The table has about 190,000 distinct CDR3 sequences, approximately 50% seen once. The sequenced sample was sorted CD4+, CD8+, or CD8+CD57+ T cells (not recorded which) from PBMCs. These receptors all stem from a human donor in good health, serving as a control.

This clonotype was seen a handful of times. The chain employs TRBV3-1 and TRBJ1-5; maybe TRBD1 (6 bases). The germline CDR1 and CDR2 sequences are LGHDT and YNNKEL (reference sequence). Deletions cut 1 base from V and 5 bases from J, with 15 bases between. This CDR3 has 16 residues. CDR3 amino acids: CASSQGGAGNYQPQHF. The CDR3 coding sequence is TGTGCCAGCAGCCAAGGGGGGGCAGGAAACTATCAGCCCCAGCATTTT.

This clonotype was recorded at least ten times. V gene TRBV20-1 combines with J gene TRBJ2-2; no clear D gene. With 6 bases removed from V and 4 bases from J, the gap between germline ends came to 15 bases. CDR3 length: 14 residues. The germline gives CDR1 DFQATT, CDR2 SNEGSKA (reference sequence). The CDR3 here is CSARTPVGTGELFF. For the CDR3, the DNA is TGCAGTGCGCGGACCCCGGTTGGCACCGGGGAGCTGTTTTTT.

The genes are TRBV6-6 and TRBJ1-4; the match to TRBD1 covers 7 bases. The CDR3 runs 16 residues. Germline trimming cut 6 bases from V and 10 bases from J; bases unmatched to any gene: 17. Germline-derived CDR1 and CDR2 are MNHNY and SVGAGI (reference sequence). In DNA, the CDR3 is TGTGCCAGCAGAAGAGACAGGGCTGGGCCCTTGGGAAAACTGTTTTTT. Residues: CASRRDRAGPLGKLFF.

The rearrangement joins TRBV18 to TRBJ1-1; possibly TRBD1 for D (6 bases). This CDR3 region has 16 residues. V lost 1 base to trimming and J lost 3 bases, with 15 bases between them. Germline-derived CDR1 and CDR2 are KGHSH and LQKENI. CDR3 sequence (DNA): TGTGCCAGCTCACCACAGGGTAGGGGGGCGGACACTGAAGCTTTCTTT. Translated, it gives CASSPQGRGADTEAFF.

V and J are TRBV29-1 and TRBJ1-2, with D unresolved. The V gene's germline CDR1 is SQVTM and CDR2 ANQGSEA. This CDR3 region has 11 residues. V was cut by 4 bases and J by 4 bases, with 7 bases left in between. The CDR3 sequence is CSVVRGYGYTF. DNA of the CDR3: TGCAGCGTTGTGCGGGGCTATGGCTACACCTTC.

This clonotype was found many times. V usage is TRBV30 and J usage is TRBJ1-1, with TRBD1 matching over 7 bases. CDR3 length equals 13 residues. J lost 5 bases, V lost 4 bases, and 7 bases had no gene match. The germline CDR1 and CDR2 sequences are GTSNPN and SVGIG (reference sequence). The CDR3 protein is CAWIQSGGTEAFF. The CDR3 nucleotides read TGTGCCTGGATCCAATCAGGGGGAACTGAAGCTTTCTTT.

The genes are TRBV7-9 and TRBJ1-6; TRBD1 matches at 8 bases. V trimming: 4 bases; J trimming: 0 bases; junction bases outside the gene matches: 5. The CDR3 spans 17 residues. In germline, CDR1 is SEHNR, CDR2 FQNEAQ (reference sequence). CDR3 nucleotides: TGTGCCAGCAGCTCGGGACAGGCCGGCTCCTATAATTCACCCCTCCACTTT. Its translation is CASSSGQAGSYNSPLHF. The full variable domain, completed using reference TRBV7-9 and TRBJ1-6, is DTGVSQNPRHKITKRGQNVTFRCDPISEHNRLYWYRQTLGQGPEFLTYFQNEAQLEKSRLLSDRFSAERPKGSFSTLEIQRTEQGDSAMYLCASSSGQAGSYNSPLHFGNGTRLTVT.

This clonotype was detected only a few times. V usage is TRBV10-3 and J usage is TRBJ2-1; 10 bases match TRBD2. With 10 bases clipped from V and 6 bases from J, the junction kept 3 bases outside the gene matches. Germline values: CDR1 ENHRY, CDR2 SYGVKD. The CDR3 runs 12 residues. In DNA form, the CDR3 reads TGTGCCACGCGGACTAGCGGCAATGAGCAGTTCTTC. Translating it yields CATRTSGNEQFF.

The V gene is TRBV7-9, the J gene TRBJ2-3, with D unclear. Trimming stripped 3 bases from V and 4 bases from J, with 11 bases between. The CDR3 has 14 amino acids. The germline CDR1 and CDR2 sequences are SEHNR and FQNEAQ (reference sequence). CDR3 DNA sequence: TGTGCCAGCAGCTTTTGGGGTACTGCAGATACGCAGTATTTT. Translation: CASSFWGTADTQYF.

This clonotype was found many times. This chain connects TRBV9 to TRBJ2-3, with unresolved D. Trimming removed 3 bases at V and 2 bases at J, with 13 bases between. This CDR3 is 15 amino acids long. CDR1 and CDR2 from the germline V gene are SGDLS and YYNGEE. The CDR3 spells CASSALTPSTDTQYF. The CDR3 nucleotides are TGTGCCAGCAGCGCCCTAACTCCCTCCACAGATACGCAGTATTTT. Full variable domain (outside the CDR3, taken from reference TRBV9 and TRBJ2-3): DSGVTQTPKHLITATGQRVTLRCSPRSGDLSVYWYQQSLDQGLQFLIQYYNGEERAKGNILERFSAQQFPDLHSELNLSSLELGDSALYFCASSALTPSTDTQYFGPGTRLTVL.

The genes are TRBV29-1 and TRBJ1-2; D is perhaps TRBD1 (5 bases). The germline V gene has CDR1 SQVTM and CDR2 ANQGSEA. This CDR3 has 13 amino acids. V lost 2 bases and J lost 7, with 14 bases in between. CDR3 in amino acids: CSVENDSSSGYTF. For the CDR3, the DNA is TGCAGCGTTGAAAATGACAGCTCAAGTGGCTACACCTTC.

This clonotype was detected many times. V is TRBV5-1 and J is TRBJ2-1; 11 nucleotides align to TRBD2. V was clipped by 4 bases and J by 10 bases; unmatched bases: 7. Germline V CDR1 and CDR2: SGHRS, YFSETQ. This CDR3 has 14 amino acids. The CDR3 sequence is CASSATSGGHEQFF. CDR3 in DNA: TGCGCCAGCAGCGCTACTAGCGGGGGCCACGAGCAGTTCTTC.

At least ten counts were recorded for this clonotype. The CDR3 nucleotides read TGCAGTGCCATAAGACAGTTCACAGATACGCAGTATTTT. Its translation is CSAIRQFTDTQYF. The chain combines TRBV20-1 with TRBJ2-3, with TRBD1 as a possible D gene (5 bases). Looked up from germline, CDR1 is DFQATT and CDR2 is SNEGSKA (reference sequence). The CDR3 is made up of 13 amino acids. Trimming removed 6 bases at V and 2 bases at J, with 12 bases between.

For this clonotype: The final CDR3 position lacks the conserved phenylalanine or tryptophan, pointing to a likely read error. This chain uses TRBV29-1 with TRBJ2-7; D gene unclear. V lost 5 bases to trimming and J lost 0 bases, with 8 bases between them. Germline lookup yields CDR1 SQVTM and CDR2 ANQGSEA. The length of the CDR3 is 12 residues. CDR3 sequence reads: CSVISGSYEQYL. For the CDR3, the DNA is TGCAGCGTTATAAGTGGCTCCTACGAGCAGTACCTC.

This clonotype was observed many times. The chain employs TRBV19 and TRBJ2-2; no clear D gene. V was cut by 2 bases and J by 6 bases, with 7 bases left in between. The CDR3 runs 13 residues. CDR1 and CDR2 from the germline V gene are LNHDA and SQIVND (reference sequence). The CDR3 loop reads CASSIRVAGELFF. As DNA, the CDR3 is TGTGCCAGTAGTATACGCGTGGCCGGGGAGCTGTTTTTT.

Ten or more counts support this clonotype. The V and J genes are TRBV2 and TRBJ2-7; 9 nucleotides align to TRBD2. Unmatched junction bases numbered 13, after V lost 2 bases and J lost 8 bases. Germline V gene data show CDR1 as SNHLY and CDR2 as FYNNEI. The CDR3 contains 16 residues. The CDR3 spells CASSEILTSGYFQQYF. CDR3 nucleotides: TGTGCCAGCAGTGAAATATTGACTAGCGGATACTTCCAGCAGTACTTC.

The V gene is TRBV19, the J gene TRBJ1-5; no reliable D call. CDR3 length: 15 amino acids. The V gene lost 5 bases and the J gene lost 0 bases, with 11 bases spanning the gap. Germline V gene lookup returns CDR1 LNHDA and CDR2 SQIVND (reference sequence). Here the CDR3 DNA reads TGTGCCAGTAGTGAGCTTCAGGATAGCAATCAGCCCCAGCATTTT. Amino acid sequence: CASSELQDSNQPQHF. Combining the CDR3 with reference TRBV19 and TRBJ1-5 gives the whole variable domain DGGITQSPKYLFRKEGQNVTLSCEQNLNHDAMYWYRQDPGQGLRLIYYSQIVNDFQKGDIAEGYSVSREKKESFPLTVTSAQKNPTAFYLCASSELQDSNQPQHFGDGTRLSIL.

This rearrangement joins TRBV10-3 to TRBJ2-1; D might be TRBD2 (5 bases). Trimming took 6 bases from V and 5 from J, leaving 17 bases between them. There are 15 residues in the CDR3. Germline CDR1 and CDR2: ENHRY and SYGVKD. CDR3 nucleotides: TGTGCCATCAGGGACTCCGGCCGACCGCACAATGAGCAGTTCTTC. It specifies CAIRDSGRPHNEQFF.

The rearrangement uses TRBV20-1 and TRBJ2-7; weak D call: TRBD1 (5 bases). Germline V gene data show CDR1 as DFQATT and CDR2 as SNEGSKA (reference sequence). This CDR3 has 15 residues. With 1 base removed from V and 4 bases from J, the gap between germline ends came to 17 bases. The chain's CDR3 is CSARGKLTRAYEQYF. CDR3 sequence (DNA): TGCAGTGCTAGAGGGAAGTTAACCAGGGCTTACGAGCAGTACTTC.

The J gene is TRBJ2-2, the V gene TRBV7-7; D gene uncertain. Germline assignment: CDR1 SSHAT and CDR2 FNYEAQ (reference sequence). There are 14 residues in the CDR3. The V gene lost 0 bases and the J gene lost 5 bases, with 7 bases spanning the gap. CDR3 coding DNA: TGTGCCAGCAGCTTAGCCGCTGGGACCGGGGAGCTGTTTTTT. As protein: CASSLAAGTGELFF.

V usage is TRBV7-3 and J usage is TRBJ2-5; 7 positions match TRBD1. V shed 5 bases, J shed 7 bases, and the junction held 16 bases outside the gene matches. Germline V gives CDR1 SGHTA, CDR2 FQGTGA. The length of the CDR3 is 16 residues. CDR3 nucleotides: TGTGCCAGCAGCCAAGATGGTAGAGGGGGCAGTGGGACCCAGTACTTC. Translated, it gives CASSQDGRGGSGTQYF. Full variable domain (rest looked up from reference TRBV7-3 and TRBJ2-5): GAGVSQTPSNKVTEKGKYVELRCDPISGHTALYWYRQSLGQGPEFLIYFQGTGAADDSGLPNDRFFAVRPEGSVSTLKIQRTERGDSAVYLCASSQDGRGGSGTQYFGPGTRLLVL.

This clonotype was detected many times. The chain carries TRBV7-2 and TRBJ2-7; 8 positions match TRBD2. The ends lost 2 bases at V and 1 base at J; junction bases unmatched: 4. The CDR3 runs 15 residues. Germline CDR1 is SGHTA and CDR2 is FQGNSA. The CDR3 coding sequence is TGTGCCAGCAGCTTAACCGGGGGGGCATCCTACGAGCAGTACTTC. Translated: CASSLTGGASYEQYF.

This clonotype has just a few counts. This may arise from a read error, as a much more abundant clone is one base away. V gene TRBV10-3 combines with J gene TRBJ2-7, with D hard to call. The V gene lost 6 bases and the J gene lost 1 base, with 7 bases spanning the gap. Germline-derived CDR1 and CDR2 are ENHRY and SYGVKD. The CDR3 spans 12 residues. The CDR3 spells CAIRDGSYEQYF. DNA of the CDR3: TGTGCCATCAGGGACGGTTCCTACGAGCAGTACTTC.